Each of the 17 T cell receptor beta chains below was sequenced from the same sample in a study of persistence of HIV-infected CD4 T cells. Their antigen targets remain unknown. The libraries were made with immunoSEQ version 4 in survey mode. Assay used: immunoSEQ multiplex PCR; TCRdb lists only in-frame clones, some missing. There are 40,000 to 60,000 clones in the sample; 90% occur only once, and 3.3% lies in the top ten. Cells were stimulated nonspecifically with anti-CD3/anti-CD28 magnetic beads. Responding CD4+ T cells were sorted by upregulation of both CD40 ligand and CD69. Source: CD4+ T cells sorted from PBMCs after approximately 19-hour stimulation, taken from a patient who received antiretroviral therapy. The receptors here all came from an adult woman with HIV who was CMV-seropositive.

The CDR3 loop is CASSVGQGFNQPQHF. DNA of the CDR3: TGTGCCAGCAGCGTGGGACAGGGCTTCAATCAGCCCCAGCATTTT. This chain joins TRBV2 and TRBJ1-5, with 9 bases identical to TRBD1. Germline assignment: CDR1 SNHLY and CDR2 FYNNEI. The trim removed 6 bases at V and 3 bases at J, leaving 6 bases unmatched. The CDR3 has 15 amino acids.

V gene TRBV6-1 combines with J gene TRBJ2-7; 10 bases are a match to TRBD2. V was clipped by 4 bases and J by 6 bases; unmatched bases: 12. The CDR3 has 16 residues. Germline V gene sequence: CDR1 MNHNS, CDR2 SASEGT. The DNA for the CDR3 is TGTGCCAGCAGTGGGCCTAGCGGGAGTCGTCGTGGCGAGCAGTACTTC. As protein: CASSGPSGSRRGEQYF.

The rearrangement links TRBV2 to TRBJ1-1, with D hard to call. This CDR3 comprises 13 residues. V was pared by 8 bases and J by 2 bases, with 12 bases between. Germline loops: CDR1 SNHLY, CDR2 FYNNEI. CDR3 coding DNA: TGTGCCAGCTCATACAGTAGAAACACTGAAGCTTTCTTT. It encodes CASSYSRNTEAFF.

V and J are TRBV5-1 and TRBJ2-7, with 11 nucleotides matching TRBD2. In germline, CDR1 is SGHRS, CDR2 YFSETQ. Trimming at V came to 1 base and at J to 0 bases, leaving 9 bases not matched to a gene. This CDR3 spans 18 amino acids. CDR3 in DNA: TGCGCCAGCAGCTTGAGGGCTAGCGGGAGGTCCAGCTCCTACGAGCAGTACTTC. It is translated as CASSLRASGRSSSYEQYF. The full variable domain, rest sourced from reference TRBV5-1 and TRBJ2-7, is KAGVTQTPRYLIKTRGQQVTLSCSPISGHRSVSWYQQTPGQGLQFLFEYFSETQRNKGNFPGRFSGRQFSNSRSEMNVSTLELGDSALYLCASSLRASGRSSSYEQYFGPGTRLTVT.

The genes are TRBV6-5 and TRBJ2-7; D ambiguous. The CDR3 extends over 13 amino acids. The germline V gene encodes CDR1 MNHEY and CDR2 SVGAGI. The ends were cut back, 8 bases at V and 2 bases at J, with 13 bases in the middle. CDR3 bases: TGTGCCAGCGTGACAAGGAACCCCTACGAGCAGTACTTC. This sequence encodes CASVTRNPYEQYF.

This sequence joins TRBV5-4 and TRBJ1-1, with 10 bases lining up with TRBD1. From germline, CDR1 is SGHNT and CDR2 YYREEE (reference sequence). This CDR3 spans 15 amino acids. V lost 3 bases to trimming and J lost 7 bases; unmatched junction nucleotides: 9. Written as DNA, the CDR3 is TGTGCCAGCAGCTCCGACCGGGACAGGGGCGTTGAAGCTTTCTTT. Its protein is CASSSDRDRGVEAFF. Full variable domain (remainder filled in from reference TRBV5-4 and TRBJ1-1): ETGVTQSPTHLIKTRGQQVTLRCSSQSGHNTVSWYQQALGQGPQFIFQYYREEENGRGNFPPRFSGLQFPNYSSELNVNALELDDSALYLCASSSDRDRGVEAFFGQGTRLTVV.

The chain uses TRBV12-3 or TRBV12-4 and TRBJ1-1; unclear D gene. V was clipped by 0 bases and J by 8 bases, with 10 bases between them. This CDR3 has 13 residues. The CDR3 nucleotides are TGTGCCAGCAGTTTAGCCGCGGAGGCAGAAGCTTTCTTT. It codes for CASSLAAEAEAFF.

The gene calls are TRBV10-1 and TRBJ2-7; D might be TRBD2 (7 bases). The V end lost 5 bases, the J end lost 7 bases, and 18 bases lay between the germline ends. CDR1 and CDR2 (germline): WNHNN, SYGVQD (reference sequence). The CDR3 has 14 amino acids. As DNA, the CDR3 is TGCGCCAGCAGTTCCGGGACTACCCAGGGGGAGCAGTACTTC. Translating gives CASSSGTTQGEQYF.

The chain links TRBV29-1 to TRBJ2-2, with D maybe TRBD1 (7 bases). Germline V gene data show CDR1 as SQVTM and CDR2 as ANQGSEA. Trimming removed 6 bases at V and 4 bases at J, with 18 bases between. The CDR3 loop spans 15 amino acids. For the CDR3, the DNA is TGCAGCGTCCGGGGGACAGTGGAGGCCACCGGGGAGCTGTTTTTT. It yields the protein CSVRGTVEATGELFF.

This sequence joins TRBV11-3 and TRBJ1-2; D uncertain. CDR1 is SGHNT and CDR2 is YENEEA in the germline V gene. The germline V and J ends were trimmed by 5 bases and 3 bases, with 13 bases remaining between them. CDR3 length: 14 amino acids. The CDR3 nucleotides are TGTGCCAGCAGCCCTCCCGGGTTCGACTATGGCTACACCTTC. This codes for CASSPPGFDYGYTF.

The V gene is TRBV29-1, the J gene TRBJ1-2; D is undetermined. The V end lost 4 bases, the J end lost 7 bases, and 16 bases lay between the germline ends. The CDR3 contains 13 residues. CDR1 and CDR2 from the germline V gene are SQVTM and ANQGSEA. CDR3 amino acids: CSVGVTSPSGYTF. For the CDR3, the DNA is TGCAGCGTTGGAGTGACAAGTCCTTCTGGCTACACCTTC. Combining the CDR3 with reference TRBV29-1 and TRBJ1-2 gives the whole variable domain SAVISQKPSRDICQRGTSLTIQCQVDSQVTMMFWYRQQPGQSLTLIATANQGSEATYESGFVIDKFPISRPNLTFSTLTVSNMSPEDSSIYLCSVGVTSPSGYTFGSGTRLTVV.

This clone was counted a single time. The chain has TRBV6-2 or TRBV6-3 and TRBJ1-2, with D uncertain. Germline assignment: CDR1 MNHEY and CDR2 SVGEGT. V was clipped by 2 bases and J by 5 bases, with 21 bases between them. The CDR3 has 17 residues. The CDR3, as DNA: TGTGCCAGCAGTTACGTGAAGGGTAGGGTACTGAATTATGGCTACACCTTC. It encodes CASSYVKGRVLNYGYTF.

This chain connects TRBV6-5 to TRBJ1-2; 7 positions agree with TRBD1. Germline V gene sequence: CDR1 MNHEY, CDR2 SVGAGI. With 2 bases clipped from V and 5 bases from J, the junction kept 2 bases outside the gene matches. This CDR3 is built from 13 residues. The CDR3 bases are TGTGCCAGCAGTTACCAGGGGGGGTATGGCTACACCTTC. This codes for CASSYQGGYGYTF.

The chain carries TRBV6-5 and TRBJ1-2; TRBD1 might be the D (6 bases). Per the germline V gene, CDR1 is MNHEY and CDR2 is SVGAGI. The CDR3 has 13 amino acids. Trimming shortened V by 6 bases and J by 4 bases, and 12 bases separated the two germline ends. Here the CDR3 reads CASRPDSPYGYTF. CDR3 bases: TGTGCCAGCAGACCGGACAGCCCCTATGGCTACACCTTC.

The V and J genes are TRBV18 and TRBJ2-7; TRBD1 aligns across 8 bases. The CDR3 totals 15 residues. J lost 5 bases, V lost 1 base, and 7 bases had no gene match. CDR1 and CDR2 from the germline V gene are KGHSH and LQKENI. DNA for the CDR3: TGTGCCAGCTCACCACGCAGGGGGCTCGGGGACGAGCAGTACTTC. Translated, it gives CASSPRRGLGDEQYF.

The V and J genes are TRBV7-8 and TRBJ2-3, with TRBD1 identical over 11 bases. Germline assignment: CDR1 SGHVS and CDR2 FQNEAQ. This CDR3 has 15 amino acids. V was pared by 5 bases and J by 5 bases, with 6 bases of the junction left unmatched. As DNA, the CDR3 is TGTGCCAGCAGCCGAGGGGGACAGGGGGTAGATACGCAGTATTTT. It codes for CASSRGGQGVDTQYF.

The chain has TRBV4-1 and TRBJ1-1; TRBD1 aligns across 8 bases. From germline, CDR1 is MGHRA and CDR2 YSYEKL. With V trimmed by 0 bases and J by 5 bases, 2 bases remained unmatched. The CDR3 is 14 amino acids. CDR3 bases: TGCGCCAGCAGCCAAGACAGGGGGCGGACTGAAGCTTTCTTT. This gives the protein CASSQDRGRTEAFF.